These 25 T cell receptor beta chains came from one sample sequenced in a study of T cell repertoires in cytomegalovirus infection. TCRdb redid the calling of the reads with MiXCR, one entry per CDR3 protein. The sample includes about 460,000 distinct CDR3 sequences, about 10% of them seen just once. Sequencing was carried out using PBMCs. These TCRs come from a human donor in good health (CMV status not recorded). Some clones in this sample may be carry-over from other donors' samples.

The table lists this clonotype with a few counts. The chain is built from TRBV4-2 and TRBJ2-1; D perhaps matches TRBD2 (7 bases). Germline CDR1 is LGHNA and CDR2 is YNFKEQ. Trimming stripped 4 bases from V and 8 bases from J, with 21 bases between. The CDR3 is made up of 16 amino acids. This CDR3 is CASSPSMGGPQDEQFF. CDR3 in DNA: TGTGCCAGCAGCCCCTCAATGGGGGGGCCGCAGGATGAGCAGTTCTTC.

This clonotype was seen a few times. V gene TRBV2 combines with J gene TRBJ1-2, with 10 bases matching TRBD1. J was trimmed by 8 bases and V by 1 base; bases with no gene match: 7. Germline V gene lookup returns CDR1 SNHLY and CDR2 FYNNEI. This CDR3 is 15 amino acids long. CDR3 in DNA: TGTGCCAGCAGTGAAGTGCCCGGACAGGGGGTCGGCTACACCTTC. Amino acids: CASSEVPGQGVGYTF.

In its sample, this clonotype was seen a few times. The V call is TRBV20-1, the J call TRBJ1-1; D is unresolved. Trimming pared 5 bases from V and 6 bases from J, leaving 13 bases between. The CDR3 totals 12 residues. Germline V CDR1 and CDR2: DFQATT, SNEGSKA (reference sequence). Written as DNA, the CDR3 is TGCAGTGCTCCGACCCTTCAGGCTGAAGCTTTCTTT. Residues: CSAPTLQAEAFF.

This clonotype was detected ten times or more. The CDR3 spells CASSPPGRLSERNTIYF. DNA for the CDR3: TGTGCCAGCTCACCACCGGGACGCTTATCGGAAAGAAACACCATATATTTT. The rearrangement uses TRBV18 and TRBJ1-3; a weak D match, TRBD1 (5 bases). Trimming took 0 bases from V and 5 from J, leaving 17 bases between them. CDR3 length: 17 amino acids. CDR1 and CDR2 from the germline V gene are KGHSH and LQKENI.

The sample holds a few counts of this clonotype. The chain couples TRBV20-1 to TRBJ2-3; 13 positions agree with TRBD2. This CDR3 is 16 amino acids long. J lost 1 base, V lost 6 bases, and 7 bases had no gene match. Germline lookup yields CDR1 DFQATT and CDR2 SNEGSKA (reference sequence). As DNA, the CDR3 is TGCAGTGCCCCACTCGGACTAGCGGGAGGCACAGATACGCAGTATTTT. This codes for CSAPLGLAGGTDTQYF.

In this sample, this clonotype turned up many times. V usage is TRBV7-2 and J usage is TRBJ2-1, with D perhaps TRBD1 or TRBD2 (5 bases each). Trimming took 1 base from V and 9 from J, leaving 19 bases between them. Germline V gene data show CDR1 as SGHTA and CDR2 as FQGNSA. The CDR3 totals 16 residues. The CDR3 DNA is TGTGCCAGCAGCTTAGGAGGGGCAGGCCGCGGTGGTGAGCAGTTCTTC. This translates into CASSLGGAGRGGEQFF. The entire variable domain, with the rest obtained from reference TRBV7-2 and TRBJ2-1, is as follows: GAGVSQSPSNKVTEKGKDVELRCDPISGHTALYWYRQSLGQGLEFLIYFQGNSAPDKSGLPSDRFSAERTGGSVSTLTIQRTQQEDSAVYLCASSLGGAGRGGEQFFGPGTRLTVL.

This chain joins TRBV30 and TRBJ2-2; possible D gene TRBD2, 6 bases. This CDR3 is built from 13 residues. Trimming shortened V by 0 bases and J by 8 bases, and 10 bases separated the two germline ends. Looked up from germline, CDR1 is GTSNPN and CDR2 is SVGIG (reference sequence). CDR3 DNA: TGTGCCTGGAGTGTAGGCGGGACGGGGGAGCTGTTTTTT. Translated: CAWSVGGTGELFF.

This clonotype showed up many times. The gene calls are TRBV7-8 and TRBJ1-1; 10 bases match TRBD1. Trimming at V came to 1 base and at J to 12 bases, leaving 5 bases not matched to a gene. This CDR3 has 13 amino acids. CDR1 SGHVS and CDR2 FQNEAQ come from the germline V gene. CDR3 region: CASSLGTGGLPFF. CDR3 coding DNA: TGTGCCAGCAGCTTAGGGACAGGGGGTTTGCCTTTCTTT.

The table lists this clonotype with many counts. J is TRBJ2-7 and V is TRBV18; TRBD2 matches 8 bases. The CDR3 sequence is 17 residues long. Per germline, CDR1 KGHSH and CDR2 LQKENI. V shed 2 bases, J shed 2 bases, and the junction held 11 bases outside the gene matches. In nucleotides, the CDR3 is TGTGCCAGCTCACCAGTCGGGGATCAGCGGGGGACCTACGAGCAGTACTTC. This encodes CASSPVGDQRGTYEQYF.

The V call is TRBV7-7, the J call TRBJ2-5; maybe TRBD1 (6 bases). Trimming took off 5 bases at V and 7 bases at J, with 11 bases between the two ends. The CDR3 sequence is 12 residues long. Germline values: CDR1 SSHAT, CDR2 FNYEAQ (reference sequence). CDR3 amino acids: CASSGDIGTQYF. CDR3 bases: TGTGCCAGCAGCGGGGACATCGGGACCCAGTACTTC.

This clonotype has ten or more counts. This rearrangement joins TRBV2 to TRBJ1-4; 9 nucleotides match TRBD1. After removal of 2 bases from V and 7 bases from J, the junction contained 5 bases not matched to a gene. Germline-derived CDR1 and CDR2 are SNHLY and FYNNEI. CDR3 length: 15 residues. The CDR3 is CASSEQGQGVEKLFF. The DNA of the CDR3 is TGTGCCAGCAGTGAACAGGGACAGGGTGTTGAAAAACTGTTTTTT. Supplemented by reference TRBV2 and TRBJ1-4, the full variable domain reads EPEVTQTPSHQVTQMGQEVILRCVPISNHLYFYWYRQILGQKVEFLVSFYNNEISEKSEIFDDQFSVERPDGSNFTLKIRSTKLEDSAMYFCASSEQGQGVEKLFFGSGTQLSVL.

This clonotype has a count of ten or more. V and J are TRBV20-1 and TRBJ1-1, with a possible D match to TRBD1 (6 bases). The CDR3 length is 16 residues. Trimming took 1 base from V and 0 from J, leaving 15 bases between them. The germline CDR1 and CDR2 sequences are DFQATT and SNEGSKA (reference sequence). The CDR3 reads CSARVGGGDLNTEAFF. CDR3 bases: TGCAGTGCTAGAGTGGGTGGGGGCGACCTGAACACTGAAGCTTTCTTT.

This clonotype was observed at least ten times. V gene TRBV20-1 combines with J gene TRBJ2-7, with 8 bases fitting TRBD2. Trimming took 5 bases from V and 5 from J; bases not matched to a gene: 2. The length of the CDR3 is 11 residues. Germline lookup yields CDR1 DFQATT and CDR2 SNEGSKA (reference sequence). CDR3 sequence (DNA): TGCAGTGCTCGGGAGGGGCACGAGCAGTACTTC. This gives the protein CSAREGHEQYF.

The chain has TRBV28 and TRBJ1-1, with 9 nucleotides matching TRBD1. Germline V gene data show CDR1 as MDHEN and CDR2 as SYDVKM. V was pared by 4 bases and J by 5 bases, with 8 bases of the junction left unmatched. This CDR3 contains 15 residues. CDR3 amino acids: CASSYNRGRWTEAFF. DNA for the CDR3: TGTGCCAGCAGTTACAACAGGGGGCGGTGGACTGAAGCTTTCTTT. The full variable domain, rest sourced from reference TRBV28 and TRBJ1-1, is DVKVTQSSRYLVKRTGEKVFLECVQDMDHENMFWYRQDPGLGLRLIYFSYDVKMKEKGDIPEGYSVSREKKERFSLILESASTNQTSMYLCASSYNRGRWTEAFFGQGTRLTVV.

The rearrangement links TRBV6-1 to TRBJ2-5; the match to TRBD1 covers 7 bases. CDR1 is MNHNS, CDR2 SASEGT, per germline. The CDR3 is made up of 15 amino acids. The V gene end was trimmed by 7 bases and the J gene end by 4 bases; junction bases not matched to a gene: 12. CDR3 sequence reads: CASMPYRGPLETQYF. As DNA, the CDR3 is TGTGCCAGCATGCCCTACAGGGGACCCTTAGAGACCCAGTACTTC.

This clonotype was seen a handful of times. This chain joins TRBV7-3 and TRBJ1-1; TRBD1 matches 11 bases. CDR1 SGHTA and CDR2 FQGTGA come from the germline V gene. The CDR3 contains 17 residues. Trimming took 4 bases from V and 4 from J; bases not matched to a gene: 11. The chain's CDR3 is CASSSQFPGTGGTEAFF. In DNA, the CDR3 is TGTGCCAGCAGCTCCCAGTTTCCCGGGACAGGGGGCACTGAAGCTTTCTTT.

The genes are TRBV3-1 and TRBJ2-7, with TRBD1 identical over 9 bases. Germline V lookup: CDR1 LGHDT, CDR2 YNNKEL (reference sequence). The CDR3 loop spans 14 amino acids. Trimming removed 3 bases from V and 5 bases from J; junction bases left unmatched: 5. For the CDR3, the DNA is TGTGCCAGCAGCCAGACAGGGGGAGTAAACGAGCAGTACTTC. Its translation: CASSQTGGVNEQYF.

This clonotype was counted at least ten times. The chain combines TRBV12-3 or TRBV12-4 with TRBJ2-1; 10 bases agree with TRBD2. Trimming at V came to 3 bases and at J to 8 bases, leaving 7 bases not matched to a gene. CDR3 length: 15 amino acids. CDR3 region: CASSFASGSSDEQFF. CDR3 nucleotide sequence: TGTGCCAGCAGTTTTGCTAGCGGGAGTAGCGATGAGCAGTTCTTC.

In this sample, this clonotype turned up many times. The chain employs TRBV12-3 or TRBV12-4 and TRBJ1-2; D unresolved. This CDR3 has 12 amino acids. Trimming shortened V by 3 bases and J by 6 bases, and 8 bases separated the two germline ends. CDR3: CASSLEQHGYTF. DNA for the CDR3: TGTGCCAGCAGTTTGGAACAACATGGCTACACCTTC.

This clonotype was seen ten or more times. The rearrangement links TRBV5-4 to TRBJ1-2; perhaps TRBD1 as D (6 bases). The CDR3 extends over 16 amino acids. The germline V and J ends were trimmed by 3 bases and 4 bases, with 19 bases remaining between them. CDR1 SGHNT and CDR2 YYREEE come from the germline V gene (reference sequence). The CDR3 reads CASSSAGTRGPYGYTF. The CDR3 DNA is TGTGCCAGCAGCTCTGCCGGGACCAGGGGTCCCTATGGCTACACCTTC. The entire variable domain, with the rest obtained from reference TRBV5-4 and TRBJ1-2, is as follows: ETGVTQSPTHLIKTRGQQVTLRCSSQSGHNTVSWYQQALGQGPQFIFQYYREEENGRGNFPPRFSGLQFPNYSSELNVNALELDDSALYLCASSSAGTRGPYGYTFGSGTRLTVV.

This clonotype was observed many times. The genes are TRBV2 and TRBJ2-1, with 7 bases matching TRBD1. Germline lookup yields CDR1 SNHLY and CDR2 FYNNEI. Trimming at V came to 5 bases and at J to 2 bases, leaving 3 bases not matched to a gene. This CDR3 spans 14 amino acids. CDR3 protein: CASSTGTAYNEQFF. DNA of the CDR3: TGTGCCAGCAGTACCGGGACAGCCTACAATGAGCAGTTCTTC.

CDR3 nucleotides: TGTGCCAGCTCACCAGGACTAGGTAGCGGTGAGCAGTTCTTC. It codes for CASSPGLGSGEQFF. The chain links TRBV18 to TRBJ2-1, with 7 bases that match TRBD2. Trimming took 2 bases from V and 9 from J; bases not matched to a gene: 7. Germline CDR1 reads KGHSH; CDR2 reads LQKENI. The CDR3 is made up of 14 amino acids.

The DNA for the CDR3 is TGTGCCAGCAGCTTAGAGGGTTCGCCGTACTCTCAGCAGTACTTC. Its protein is CASSLEGSPYSQQYF. The rearrangement joins TRBV11-2 to TRBJ2-7; D remains unclear. Germline CDR1 and CDR2: SGHAT and FQNNGV. Trimming removed 0 bases at V and 8 bases at J, with 17 bases between. The CDR3 runs to 15 residues. Variable domain in full (rest from reference TRBV11-2 and TRBJ2-7): EAGVAQSPRYKIIEKRQSVAFWCNPISGHATLYWYQQILGQGPKLLIQFQNNGVVDDSQLPKDRFSAERLKGVDSTLKIQPAKLEDSAVYLCASSLEGSPYSQQYFGPGTRLTVT.

This clonotype was counted only a few times. The chain recombines TRBV20-1 with TRBJ2-2; the D is unclear. Trimming pared 0 bases from V and 0 bases from J, leaving 8 bases between. CDR1 and CDR2 (germline): DFQATT, SNEGSKA (reference sequence). The CDR3 has 15 amino acids. DNA for the CDR3: TGCAGTGCTAGAGAAAGCAAGACGAACACCGGGGAGCTGTTTTTT. Translation: CSARESKTNTGELFF.

The chain carries TRBV7-9 and TRBJ2-5, with TRBD2 matching 7 bases. This CDR3 comprises 13 residues. Germline V gene data show CDR1 as SEHNR and CDR2 as FQNEAQ (reference sequence). V trimming: 11 bases; J trimming: 8 bases; junction bases outside the gene matches: 14. The CDR3, as DNA: TGTGCCGGCCTAGCGGAGACAAGAGGAACCCAGTACTTC. This sequence encodes CAGLAETRGTQYF.